A selection of T cell receptor beta chains follows, all from one sample in a study of blood T cell repertoires in COVID-19. Only in-frame clones appear in the TCRdb table, and some are missing; sequencing was by immunoSEQ multiplex PCR. The sample shows 100,000 to 150,000 clones, 90% of them seen only once. The sequencing input was peripheral blood. These receptors were taken from a man aged 55 to 69 with COVID-19, enrolled during active disease. Each CDR3 is given with its conserved first and last residue. Each record gives: CDR3 length, V gene, clone size, J gene, CDR3 protein. Rows give clone size only sometimes, using once, few, many, or a class for an expanded clone.

16,TRBV11-2,-,TRBJ2-5,CASSTGLAGGPETQYF
16,TRBV28,-,TRBJ2-7,CASSLLPGQASDEQYF
10,TRBV23-1,-,TRBJ1-1,CATTRTEAFF
13,TRBV24-1,-,TRBJ2-5,CATSDQGGETQYF
14,TRBV19,-,TRBJ2-7,CASSPHSPSYEQYF
15,TRBV5-1,-,TRBJ2-1,CASSLTPSSHNEQFF
14,TRBV4-1,-,TRBJ2-1,CASSQESRGNEQFF
14,TRBV5-1,-,TRBJ2-1,CASTQGGPNNEQFF
16,TRBV25-1,-,TRBJ2-3,CASSDPSGRGTDTQYF
14,TRBV11-3,-,TRBJ1-1,CASGGPGDYTEAFF
14,TRBV19,-,TRBJ1-5,CASSASGGNQPQHF
16,TRBV7-9,-,TRBJ2-7,CASSYGQSDRPYEQYF
15,TRBV6-5,-,TRBJ1-4,CASSYAQGAGEKLFF
14,TRBV5-1,-,TRBJ1-5,CASSAGQGATTQHF
15,TRBV6-1,-,TRBJ2-1,CASSEGSGGWAEQFF
12,TRBV13,-,TRBJ2-2,CASSSLTGELFF
17,TRBV5-5,-,TRBJ2-3,CASSLLTQIKSTDTQYF
15,TRBV7-9,-,TRBJ1-1,CASSPETGFNTEAFF
13,TRBV25-1,-,TRBJ1-2,CASSATGYYGYTF
14,TRBV18,-,TRBJ1-5,CASSPGSSNQPQHF
15,TRBV9,once,TRBJ2-5,CASSVLLGGGETQYF
14,TRBV3-1/TRBV3-2,-,TRBJ2-2,CASSSRLDTGELFF
15,TRBV3-1/TRBV3-2,-,TRBJ2-3,CASSQDSTAGDTQYF
16,TRBV9,-,TRBJ1-6,CASSVVGQGLNSPLHF
15,TRBV13,-,TRBJ1-1,CASSPAGEMNTEAFF
15,TRBV19,-,TRBJ2-7,CASSIGRAPAGEQYF
13,TRBV4-3,once,TRBJ2-7,CASSQDVSYEQYF